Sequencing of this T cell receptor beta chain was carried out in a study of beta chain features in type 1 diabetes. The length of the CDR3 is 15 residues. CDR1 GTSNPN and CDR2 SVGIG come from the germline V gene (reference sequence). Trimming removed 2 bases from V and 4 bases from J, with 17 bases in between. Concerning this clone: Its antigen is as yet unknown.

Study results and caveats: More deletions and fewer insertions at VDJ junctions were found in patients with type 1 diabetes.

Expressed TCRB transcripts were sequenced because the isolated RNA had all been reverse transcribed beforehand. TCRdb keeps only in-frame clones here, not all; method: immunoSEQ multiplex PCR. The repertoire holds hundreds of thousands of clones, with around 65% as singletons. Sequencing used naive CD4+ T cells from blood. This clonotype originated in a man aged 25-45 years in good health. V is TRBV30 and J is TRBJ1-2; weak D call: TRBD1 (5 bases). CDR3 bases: TGTGCCTGGAGTACCAGGATGGGGCTTAGCTATGGCTACACCTTC. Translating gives CAWSTRMGLSYGYTF.